This T cell receptor beta chain comes out of a study of T-cell reconstitution after alpha-beta-depleted transplantation in children. Whole-study findings and limits: Expanded clones from the graft, numbering several hundred, reportedly supplied alpha-beta T cells about two months after transplant. Recipient T cells and thymic progenitors that survived were the source of the high TCRbeta diversity seen at day 60 in some patients. One year after transplant, T-cell counts and diversity came mostly from newly produced T cells.

V was cut by 6 bases and J by 4 bases, with 12 bases left in between. CDR3 size: 13 residues. From germline, CDR1 is SQVTM and CDR2 ANQGSEA. Worth noting for this clonotype: What it recognizes is unknown.

Preparation of the TCRbeta library was carried out with unique molecular identifiers. Each CDR3 protein gets one entry after TCRdb re-called the PCR reads with MiXCR. In the table there are 95,000 to 150,000 distinct CDR3 sequences, 20% to 25% of which are singletons. Specimen: PBMCs, mostly from graft donor cells, collected 180 days after TCRalphabeta/CD19-depleted stem cell transplant. The genes are TRBV29-1 and TRBJ2-2; D is unresolved. This receptor was identified in a male patient between 2 and 10 years old who had a stem cell transplant for chronic granulomatous disease, so the T cells may come from the graft donor. CDR3 DNA: TGCAGCGTGACCGGGTCCATCACCGGGGAGCTGTTTTTT. The encoded protein is CSVTGSITGELFF.